This T cell receptor beta chain comes out of a study of T cells after yellow fever vaccination. Study-wide findings and caveats: Contamination of FACS-sorted repertoires by abundant clonotypes from the bulk population could occur. Most clones from primary vaccination were detected again post-booster (just over 95% CD4, roughly 91% CD8).

This clonotype was seen ten or more times. Its target is unknown. Conversion of TCR transcripts into cDNA relied on 5'RACE template switching, which added a universal primer site and UMIs. MiXCR, run by TCRdb on the 5' RACE reads, gives a single entry per CDR3 protein. The data show roughly 120,000 distinct CDR3 sequences, 7.2% seen once. This receptor was taken from a man between 18 and 35 years old who received the YFV17D yellow fever vaccine. The source was CD4+ T cells sorted from PBMCs, collected about 49 days after the first yellow fever vaccination.

The CDR3 is CASSQAPPPDTQYF. The DNA for the CDR3 is TGTGCCAGCAGCCAAGCACCCCCCCCGGATACGCAGTATTTT. The chain links TRBV3-1 to TRBJ2-3; D unresolved. Germline CDR1 is LGHDT and CDR2 is YNNKEL (reference sequence). CDR3 size: 14 residues. Between the trimmed V and J ends, which lost 1 base and 6 bases, there was a span of 11 bases.